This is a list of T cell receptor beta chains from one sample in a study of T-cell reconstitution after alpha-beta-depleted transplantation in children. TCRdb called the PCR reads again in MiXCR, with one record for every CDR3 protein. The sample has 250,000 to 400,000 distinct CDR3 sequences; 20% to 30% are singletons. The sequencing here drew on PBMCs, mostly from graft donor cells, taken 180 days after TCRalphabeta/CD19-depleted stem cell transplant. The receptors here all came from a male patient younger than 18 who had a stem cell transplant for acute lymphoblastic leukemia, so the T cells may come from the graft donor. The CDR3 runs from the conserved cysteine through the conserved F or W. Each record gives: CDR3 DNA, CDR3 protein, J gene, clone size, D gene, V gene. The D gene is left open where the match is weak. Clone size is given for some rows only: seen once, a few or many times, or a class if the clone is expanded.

TGTGCCAGCAGCTTAGATCTTGGGGGCTACACCTTC CASSLDLGGYTF TRBJ1-2 few NA TRBV7-9
TGTGCCAGCTCACCTTTAGCGGGAGTAACGGACGAGCAGTACTTC CASSPLAGVTDEQYF TRBJ2-7 NA TRBD2 TRBV18
TGTGCCAGCAGCTCCCGGGCCAGGGAGGGAACCTACGAGCAGTACTTC CASSSRAREGTYEQYF TRBJ2-7 NA TRBD2 TRBV11-3
TGCAGTGCTACCGTAAGCTCCTACAATGAGCAGTTCTTC CSATVSSYNEQFF TRBJ2-1 few NA TRBV20-1
TGTGCCAGCAGCTTAGAGCCGTACACAGATACGCAGTATTTT CASSLEPYTDTQYF TRBJ2-3 NA NA TRBV7-8
TGTGCCAGCAGCGGGGACAGGGGCGGTGGCTACACCTTC CASSGDRGGGYTF TRBJ1-2 once TRBD1 TRBV28
TGCGCCAGCAGCGCGCTTGGAGAATTCACCGGGGAGCTGTTTTTT CASSALGEFTGELFF TRBJ2-2 NA NA TRBV5-1
TGCAGTGTCACCAGGCTGCTGGGAGGGGAGCAGTACTTC CSVTRLLGGEQYF TRBJ2-7 NA TRBD2 TRBV20-1
TGTGCCAGCAGGTCCGGGACAGGTACCTACGAGCAGTACTTC CASRSGTGTYEQYF TRBJ2-7 NA TRBD1 TRBV12-3/TRBV12-4
TGTGCCAGCAGACACGACCCTGCGAGTTCACCCCTCCACTTT CASRHDPASSPLHF TRBJ1-6 few NA TRBV6-1
TGTGCCAGCAGAATTTGGGACTCGGGAGTTAACTATGGCTACACCTTC CASRIWDSGVNYGYTF TRBJ1-2 NA NA TRBV7-9
TGCAGCGTTGCCGACAGGGGCCTGCTGAATGAGCAGTTCTTC CSVADRGLLNEQFF TRBJ2-1 many TRBD1 TRBV29-1
TGTGCCAGCAGTTACTCGCCGAGACAGGGGGCGCGATTT CASSYSPRQGARF TRBJ1-1 few TRBD1 TRBV6-5
TGTGCCAGCAGTTATAGCGGGGTTAGCTCCTACGAGCAGTACTTC CASSYSGVSSYEQYF TRBJ2-7 few TRBD2 TRBV2
TGCGCCAGCAGCTTGGCCCAGCAGCCGAGCTCCTACGAGCAGTACTTC CASSLAQQPSSYEQYF TRBJ2-7 many NA TRBV5-1
TGCGCCAGCAGGCAAGGACAGGGGATTACCTACGAGCAGTACTTC CASRQGQGITYEQYF TRBJ2-7 NA TRBD1 TRBV4-1
TGTGCCAGCTCAAATTTTCCACAGCGTACCAATGAGCAGTTCTTC CASSNFPQRTNEQFF TRBJ2-1 few NA TRBV7-3